This T cell receptor beta chain was identified during a study of T cell repertoires in cytomegalovirus infection (dated by TCRdb to about 2019). Background for the entire study: Recently identified HLA-C-restricted CMV epitopes, whose presentation resists viral immunomodulation, were targeted by peptide stimulations together with well-studied HLA-B-restricted epitopes. Donor HLA type was relevant to the analysis, because carriage of CMV infection together with the matching HLA type was indicated by public TCR beta signatures. Findings and caveats that apply to the study as a whole: The ex vivo response was dominated by HLA-C-restricted CMV-specific TCR beta clonotypes, which also provided the single most frequent clonotype in two of eight donors. Carriers of CMV infection plus the relevant HLA type were discriminated by the cumulative frequency of public TCR beta family members in the study cohort and in an independent 352-donor cohort.

The sample's treatment or condition label, in plain terms: in vitro stimulation with specific CMV peptide epitopes to enrich CMV-specific T cells. This clonotype was seen at least ten times. Its antigen is still unknown. Base qualities were left out, and no much larger clone turns up one base away. The CDR3 runs 13 amino acids, cysteine and phenylalanine included. CDR3 DNA only is kept here, 39 bases in frame from base 1. The junction carries 6 bases between V and J, which are trimmed by 6 bases and 0 bases respectively. From the germline V gene, CDR1 is SGHTA and CDR2 is FQGNSA. These reads were obtained on an Illumina HiSeq 1500. In-frame beta chains were kept once TCRdb had trimmed the public reads at Q25 with fastp and called clones with MiXCR. Rows merge per CDR3 protein into single entries with the most common DNA and genes. For this sample the table gives about 700,000 distinct CDR3 sequences, of which roughly a third were detected only once. The biggest ten clones account for about 18% of the sample.

Recombination joined TRBV7-2 with TRBJ1-5; the D gene cannot be named for sure. This clonotype originated in a human donor in good health (CMV status not recorded). Some clones in this sample may be carry-over from other donors' samples. This sample comprised cultured PBMCs, obtained from culture after CMV antigen stimulation. The DNA is as follows: TGTGCCAGCAGGGAATATAGCAATCAGCCCCAGCATTTT. Its product reads: CASREYSNQPQHF.